Following are 8 T cell receptor beta chains from one sample sequenced in a study of identical twins. TCRdb processed the 5' RACE reads anew with MiXCR; each CDR3 protein has one entry. The table includes a few hundred thousand distinct CDR3 sequences, about 13% detected once. These data also formed part of another study, on yellow fever vaccine responses in identical twins.

The sample was memory (CD45RO+) T cells sorted from blood. Receptor source: a woman aged 18-29 years in good health.

This clonotype turned up a few times. The CDR3 region has the DNA TGTGCCAGCAGTGTACAGGGGTACGAGCAGTACTTC. This codes for CASSVQGYEQYF. V and J are TRBV2 and TRBJ2-7; 7 bases align to TRBD1. CDR3 length equals 12 residues. V was pared by 4 bases and J by 4 bases, with 1 base of the junction left unmatched. Germline values: CDR1 SNHLY, CDR2 FYNNEI.

This clonotype was recorded a few times. V is TRBV7-2 and J is TRBJ2-7; TRBD2 agrees at 9 bases. Trimming took 1 base from V and 4 from J; bases not matched to a gene: 5. Germline V lookup: CDR1 SGHTA, CDR2 FQGNSA. This CDR3 spans 15 amino acids. CDR3 sequence (DNA): TGTGCCAGCAGCTTAGGTACTAGCGGGTCTTACGAGCAGTACTTC. It translates to CASSLGTSGSYEQYF.

This clonotype was seen only a few times. This chain connects TRBV29-1 to TRBJ1-2, with 11 bases fitting TRBD1. CDR1 and CDR2 (germline): SQVTM, ANQGSEA. J was trimmed by 3 bases and V by 6 bases; bases with no gene match: 6. The CDR3 covers 14 residues. The CDR3 sequence: CSVGDRGTDYGYTF. The CDR3 DNA is TGCAGCGTGGGGGACAGGGGGACCGACTATGGCTACACCTTC.

This clonotype was detected many times. This chain joins TRBV5-1 and TRBJ1-6; tentatively, D is TRBD1 (6 bases). The CDR3 spans 16 residues. Deletions cut 0 bases from V and 5 bases from J, with 12 bases between. Germline V gene lookup returns CDR1 SGHRS and CDR2 YFSETQ. CDR3 sequence: CASSLGPGQDNSPLHF. CDR3 bases: TGCGCCAGCAGCTTGGGTCCGGGACAAGATAATTCACCCCTCCACTTT.

This chain uses TRBV10-2 with TRBJ2-5, with D unresolved. CDR1 WSHSY and CDR2 SAAADI come from the germline V gene. V shed 6 bases and J shed 3 bases, with 11 bases lying between them. The CDR3 is 13 residues long. The CDR3: CASRPYREETQYF. For the CDR3, the DNA is TGCGCCAGCAGACCCTATAGGGAAGAGACCCAGTACTTC.

This clonotype has just a few counts. The V and J genes are TRBV7-2 and TRBJ2-4; D not certain. The germline CDR1 and CDR2 sequences are SGHTA and FQGNSA. The V end lost 1 base, the J end lost 8 bases, and 15 bases lay between the germline ends. This CDR3 is built from 15 residues. The CDR3 nucleotides are TGTGCCAGCAGCTTAGATCATCGCAAGCTTTACATTCAGTACTTC. Protein sequence: CASSLDHRKLYIQYF.

V and J are TRBV7-9 and TRBJ1-4; D is unclear. Trimming cost V 8 bases and J 2 bases, with 6 bases left between them. The CDR3 totals 12 residues. CDR1 and CDR2 from the germline V gene are SEHNR and FQNEAQ (reference sequence). The CDR3 here is CASGLTNEKLFF. The CDR3 DNA reads TGTGCCAGCGGTTTGACTAATGAAAAACTGTTTTTT.

This sequence joins TRBV3-1 and TRBJ2-3, with TRBD2 identical over 10 bases. V was clipped by 4 bases and J by 0 bases; unmatched bases: 7. This CDR3 is 17 amino acids long. The germline CDR1 and CDR2 sequences are LGHDT and YNNKEL (reference sequence). Here the CDR3 reads CASSLLAGEPSTDTQYF. Written as DNA, the CDR3 is TGTGCCAGCAGCCTCCTAGCGGGGGAACCTAGCACAGATACGCAGTATTTT.